This T cell receptor (beta chain) was recovered during a study of T cell changes during pregnancy in multiple sclerosis. Germline values: CDR1 SGHTA, CDR2 FQGNSA. The CDR3 is made up of 15 amino acids. Trimming took 5 bases from V and 5 from J; bases not matched to a gene: 8. Using immunoSEQ multiplex PCR, the repertoire was profiled, and TCRdb retains in-frame clones only, with some absent. The sample includes roughly 60,000 clones, approximately 96% of them seen just once. Sequencing was performed on CD8+ T cells from peripheral blood mononuclear cells, taken after pregnancy. V and J are TRBV7-2 and TRBJ2-1; 8 nucleotides align to TRBD2. The TCR was taken from a female donor with multiple sclerosis, enrolled in a pregnancy study. The CDR3 loop reads CASSLLAGSHNEQFF. CDR3 sequence (DNA): TGTGCCAGCAGCCTTCTAGCGGGTTCCCACAATGAGCAGTTCTTC.